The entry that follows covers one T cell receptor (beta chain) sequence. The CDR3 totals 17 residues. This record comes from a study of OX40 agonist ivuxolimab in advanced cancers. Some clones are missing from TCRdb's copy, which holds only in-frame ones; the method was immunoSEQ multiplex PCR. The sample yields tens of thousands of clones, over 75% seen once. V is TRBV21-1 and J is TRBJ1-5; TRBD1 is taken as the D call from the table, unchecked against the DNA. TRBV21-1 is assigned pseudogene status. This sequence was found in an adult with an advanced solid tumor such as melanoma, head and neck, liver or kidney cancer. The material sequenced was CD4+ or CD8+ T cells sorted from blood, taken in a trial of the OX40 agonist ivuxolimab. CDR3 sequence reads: CASSKWVTASCNQPQHF. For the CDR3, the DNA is TGTGCCAGCAGCAAATGGGTGACAGCGTCCTGCAATCAGCCCCAGCATTTT.